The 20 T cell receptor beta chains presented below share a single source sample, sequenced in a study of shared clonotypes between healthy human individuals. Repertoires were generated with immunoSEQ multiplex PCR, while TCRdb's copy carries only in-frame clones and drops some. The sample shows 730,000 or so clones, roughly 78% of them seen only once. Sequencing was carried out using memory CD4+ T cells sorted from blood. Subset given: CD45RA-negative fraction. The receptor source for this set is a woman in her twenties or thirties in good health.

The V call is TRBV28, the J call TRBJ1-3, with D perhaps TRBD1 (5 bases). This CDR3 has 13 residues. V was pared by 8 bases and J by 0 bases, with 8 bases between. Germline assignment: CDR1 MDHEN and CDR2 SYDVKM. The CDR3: CASGTSSGNTIYF. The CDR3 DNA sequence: TGTGCCAGCGGGACTAGCTCTGGAAACACCATATATTTT.

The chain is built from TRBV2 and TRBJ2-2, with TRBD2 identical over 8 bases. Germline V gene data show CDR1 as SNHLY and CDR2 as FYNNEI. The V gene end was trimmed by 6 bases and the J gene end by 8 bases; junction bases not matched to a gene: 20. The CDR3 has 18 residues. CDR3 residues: CASRDGRRLANLRGELFF. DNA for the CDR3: TGTGCCAGCAGGGACGGTAGGAGACTAGCGAACCTAAGAGGGGAGCTGTTTTTT.

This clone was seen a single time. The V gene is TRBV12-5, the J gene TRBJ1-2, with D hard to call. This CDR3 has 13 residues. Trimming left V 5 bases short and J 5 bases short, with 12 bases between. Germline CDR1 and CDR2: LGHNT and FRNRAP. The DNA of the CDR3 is TGTGCTAGTGGTACCCAGACGGGATATGGCTACACCTTC. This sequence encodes CASGTQTGYGYTF.

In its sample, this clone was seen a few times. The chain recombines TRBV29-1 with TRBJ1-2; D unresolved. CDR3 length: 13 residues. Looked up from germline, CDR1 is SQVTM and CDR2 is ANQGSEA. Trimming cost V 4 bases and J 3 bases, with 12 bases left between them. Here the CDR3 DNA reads TGCAGCGTTGTTAGGGCCGAAGACTATGGCTACACCTTC. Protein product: CSVVRAEDYGYTF.

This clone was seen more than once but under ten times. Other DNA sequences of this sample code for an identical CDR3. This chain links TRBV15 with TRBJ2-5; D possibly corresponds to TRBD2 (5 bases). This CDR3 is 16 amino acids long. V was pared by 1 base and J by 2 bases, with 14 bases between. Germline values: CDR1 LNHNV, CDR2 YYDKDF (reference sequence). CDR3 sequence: CATSRGHSAQQETQYF. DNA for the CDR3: TGTGCCACCAGCAGAGGGCATAGCGCGCAACAAGAGACCCAGTACTTC.

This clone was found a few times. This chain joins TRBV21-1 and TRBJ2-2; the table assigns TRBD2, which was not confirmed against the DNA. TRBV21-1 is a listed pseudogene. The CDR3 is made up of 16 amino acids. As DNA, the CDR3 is TGTGCCAGCACCAAAGGGGGGACTAGCGGGACCGGGGAGCTGTTTTTT. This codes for CASTKGGTSGTGELFF.

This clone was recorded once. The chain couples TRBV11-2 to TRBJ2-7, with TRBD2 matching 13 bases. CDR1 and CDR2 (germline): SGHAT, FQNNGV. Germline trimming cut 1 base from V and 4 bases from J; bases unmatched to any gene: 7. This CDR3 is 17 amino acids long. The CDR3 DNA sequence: TGTGCCAGCAGCTTAGGCCCTCCGGGACTAGCGGGATACGAGCAGTACTTC. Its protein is CASSLGPPGLAGYEQYF.

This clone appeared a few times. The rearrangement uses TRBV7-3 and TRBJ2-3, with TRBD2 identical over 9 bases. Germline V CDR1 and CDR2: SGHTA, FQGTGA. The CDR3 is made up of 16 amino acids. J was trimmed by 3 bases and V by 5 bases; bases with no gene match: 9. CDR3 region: CASSPKGGRVTDTQYF. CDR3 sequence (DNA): TGTGCCAGCAGCCCGAAGGGCGGGAGGGTGACAGATACGCAGTATTTT.

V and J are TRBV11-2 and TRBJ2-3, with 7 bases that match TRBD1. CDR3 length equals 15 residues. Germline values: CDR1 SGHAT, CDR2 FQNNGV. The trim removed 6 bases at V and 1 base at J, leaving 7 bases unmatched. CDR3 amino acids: CASSEGGTRTDTQYF. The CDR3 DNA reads TGTGCCAGCAGTGAAGGGGGCACCCGCACAGATACGCAGTATTTT.

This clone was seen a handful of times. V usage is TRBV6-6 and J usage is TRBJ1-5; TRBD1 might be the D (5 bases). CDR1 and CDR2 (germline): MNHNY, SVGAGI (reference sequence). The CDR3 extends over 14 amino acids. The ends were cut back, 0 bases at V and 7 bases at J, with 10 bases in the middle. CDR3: CASSYSGAEQPQHF. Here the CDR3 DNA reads TGTGCCAGCAGTTACTCTGGGGCGGAGCAGCCCCAGCATTTT.

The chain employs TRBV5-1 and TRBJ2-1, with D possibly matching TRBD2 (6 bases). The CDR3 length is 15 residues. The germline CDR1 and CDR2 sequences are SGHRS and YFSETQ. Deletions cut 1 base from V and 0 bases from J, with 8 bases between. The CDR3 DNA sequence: TGCGCCAGCAGCTTGATAGCGGACTCCTACAATGAGCAGTTCTTC. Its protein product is CASSLIADSYNEQFF.

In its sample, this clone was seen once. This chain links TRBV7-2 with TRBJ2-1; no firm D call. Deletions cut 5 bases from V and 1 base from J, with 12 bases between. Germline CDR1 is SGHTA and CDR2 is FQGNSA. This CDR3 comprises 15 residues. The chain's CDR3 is CASSPRFESYNEQFF. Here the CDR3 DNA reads TGTGCCAGCAGCCCGCGATTCGAGTCCTACAATGAGCAGTTCTTC.

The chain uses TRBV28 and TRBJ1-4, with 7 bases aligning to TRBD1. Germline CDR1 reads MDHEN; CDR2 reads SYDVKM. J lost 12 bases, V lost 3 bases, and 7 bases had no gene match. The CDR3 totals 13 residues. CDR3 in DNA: TGTGCCAGCAGTTTCGTTATGACAGGGCAACTGTTTTTT. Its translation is CASSFVMTGQLFF.

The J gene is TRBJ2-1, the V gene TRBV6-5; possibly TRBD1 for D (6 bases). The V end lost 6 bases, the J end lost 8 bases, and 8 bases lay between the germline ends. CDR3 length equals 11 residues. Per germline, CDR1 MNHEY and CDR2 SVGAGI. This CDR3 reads CASSHRDEQFF. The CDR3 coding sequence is TGTGCCAGCAGCCACAGGGATGAGCAGTTCTTC.

The CDR3 coding sequence is TGCAGCGTTGCGGGCCGGACGATGAACACTGAAGCTTTCTTT. This gives the protein CSVAGRTMNTEAFF. The rearrangement links TRBV29-1 to TRBJ1-1; no reliable D call. Germline CDR1 SQVTM, CDR2 ANQGSEA. This CDR3 contains 14 residues. V shed 4 bases and J shed 0 bases, with 12 bases lying between them. Full variable domain (remainder filled in from reference TRBV29-1 and TRBJ1-1): SAVISQKPSRDICQRGTSLTIQCQVDSQVTMMFWYRQQPGQSLTLIATANQGSEATYESGFVIDKFPISRPNLTFSTLTVSNMSPEDSSIYLCSVAGRTMNTEAFFGQGTRLTVV.

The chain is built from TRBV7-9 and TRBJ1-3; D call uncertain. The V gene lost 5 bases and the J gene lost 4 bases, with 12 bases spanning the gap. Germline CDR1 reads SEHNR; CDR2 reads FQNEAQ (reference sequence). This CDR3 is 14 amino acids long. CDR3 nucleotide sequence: TGTGCCAGCAGCGTCGAAACCGGCGGAAACACCATATATTTT. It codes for CASSVETGGNTIYF.

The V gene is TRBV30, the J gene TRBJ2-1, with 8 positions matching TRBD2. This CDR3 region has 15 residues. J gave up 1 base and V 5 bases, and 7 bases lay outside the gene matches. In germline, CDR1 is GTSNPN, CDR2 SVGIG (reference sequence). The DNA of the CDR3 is TGTGCCTGGGGGAGCGGGAGAGGTTCCTACAATGAGCAGTTCTTC. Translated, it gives CAWGSGRGSYNEQFF.

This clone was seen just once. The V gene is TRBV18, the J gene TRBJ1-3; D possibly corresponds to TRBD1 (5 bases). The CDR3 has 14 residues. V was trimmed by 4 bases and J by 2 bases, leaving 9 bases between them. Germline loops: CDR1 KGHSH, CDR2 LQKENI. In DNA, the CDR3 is TGTGCCAGCTCACGAGGGGAGCCTGGAAACACCATATATTTT. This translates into CASSRGEPGNTIYF.

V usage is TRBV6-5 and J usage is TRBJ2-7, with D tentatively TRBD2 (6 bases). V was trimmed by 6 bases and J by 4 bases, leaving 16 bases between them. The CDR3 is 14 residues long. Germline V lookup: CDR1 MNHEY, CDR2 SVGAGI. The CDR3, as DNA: TGTGCCAGCAGGAACCGGGGGAGAGGATACGAGCAGTACTTC. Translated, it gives CASRNRGRGYEQYF.

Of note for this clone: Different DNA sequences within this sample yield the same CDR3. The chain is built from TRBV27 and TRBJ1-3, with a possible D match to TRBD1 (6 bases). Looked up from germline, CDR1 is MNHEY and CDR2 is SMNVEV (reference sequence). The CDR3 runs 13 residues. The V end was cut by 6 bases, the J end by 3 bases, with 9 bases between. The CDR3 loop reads CASSPTGGNTIYF. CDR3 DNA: TGTGCCAGCAGCCCGACAGGTGGAAACACCATATATTTT.